This T cell receptor (beta chain) was captured by sequencing in a study of cytomegalovirus exposure and HLA in healthy donors. Study-wide results and limits: Associated with HLA alleles at 0.05 false discovery rate in a later analysis were around 17,000 TCR beta sequences. On later analysis, the bulk of CMV-associated TCR beta chains appeared to be HLA-restricted. Later analysis associated a missense DCLRE1C variant with TCR beta V- and J-gene trimming.

Both 60 Vbeta primers and 13 Jbeta primers went into the PCR. Repertoires were generated with immunoSEQ multiplex PCR, while TCRdb's copy carries only in-frame clones and drops some. The sample records over 30,000 clones, roughly 84% being singletons. Points on this clone: Its antigen is currently unknown.

The sample consisted of PBMCs. The origin of this receptor is a woman aged 18-29 years in good health and CMV-seronegative.

The CDR3 nucleotides read TGTGCCAGCAGCTTATCAGGGCCTGGAAACACCATATATTTT. Its translation: CASSLSGPGNTIYF. This chain connects TRBV7-2 to TRBJ1-3, with a possible D match to TRBD1 (5 bases). The CDR3 is 14 residues long. Germline V CDR1 and CDR2: SGHTA, FQGNSA. Trimming removed 2 bases at V and 2 bases at J, with 7 bases between.